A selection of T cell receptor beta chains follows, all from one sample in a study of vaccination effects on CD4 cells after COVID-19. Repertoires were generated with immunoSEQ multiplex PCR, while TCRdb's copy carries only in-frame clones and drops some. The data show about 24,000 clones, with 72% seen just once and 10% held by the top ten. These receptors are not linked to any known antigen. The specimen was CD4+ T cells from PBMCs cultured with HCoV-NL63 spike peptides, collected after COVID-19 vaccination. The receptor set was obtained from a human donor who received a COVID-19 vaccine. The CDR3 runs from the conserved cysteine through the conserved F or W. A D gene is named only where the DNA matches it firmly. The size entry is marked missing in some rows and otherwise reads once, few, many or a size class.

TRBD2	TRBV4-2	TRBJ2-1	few	CASSQGGASGYHEQFF	TGTGCCAGCAGCCAAGGCGGCGCTAGCGGGTATCATGAGCAGTTCTTC
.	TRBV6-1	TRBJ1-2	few	CASSEGYGYTF	TGTGCCAGCAGTGAAGGGTATGGCTACACCTTC
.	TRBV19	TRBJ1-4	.	CASSMGVGEKLFF	TGTGCCAGTAGTATGGGGGTAGGCGAAAAACTGTTTTTT
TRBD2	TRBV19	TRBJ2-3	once	CASSISPGAGGPADTQYF	TGTGCCAGTAGTATAAGCCCAGGGGCGGGAGGGCCGGCGGATACGCAGTATTTT
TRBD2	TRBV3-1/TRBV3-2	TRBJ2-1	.	CASSQSGSAYEQFF	TGTGCCAGCAGCCAAAGCGGGAGTGCCTATGAGCAGTTCTTC
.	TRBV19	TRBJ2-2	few	CASSRGRGLDTGELFF	TGTGCCAGTAGTAGGGGGCGGGGGCTAGACACCGGGGAGCTGTTTTTT
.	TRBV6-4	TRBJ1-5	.	CASSDPVRANQPQHF	TGTGCCAGCAGTGACCCCGTCAGGGCTAATCAGCCCCAGCATTTT
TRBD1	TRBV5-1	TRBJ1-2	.	CASSSRGTGQEGYTF	TGCGCCAGCAGCTCCCGCGGGACAGGGCAAGAAGGCTACACCTTC
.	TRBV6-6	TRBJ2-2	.	CASKKNTGELFF	TGTGCCAGCAAGAAGAACACCGGGGAGCTGTTTTTT
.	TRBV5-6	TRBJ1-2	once	CASSLNLYGYTF	TGTGCCAGCAGCTTAAACCTCTATGGCTACACCTTC
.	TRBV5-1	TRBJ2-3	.	CASSLGEAGGDTQYF	TGCGCCAGCAGCTTAGGGGAGGCCGGGGGAGATACGCAGTATTTT
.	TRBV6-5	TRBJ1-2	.	CASSYSMEGAVDGYTF	TGTGCCAGCAGTTACTCGATGGAGGGCGCCGTGGATGGCTACACCTTC
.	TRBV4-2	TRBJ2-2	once	CASSQDVNGELFF	TGTGCCAGCAGCCAAGATGTTAACGGGGAGCTGTTTTTT
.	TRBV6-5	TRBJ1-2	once	CASTQGNYGYTF	TGTGCCAGCACCCAGGGAAACTATGGCTACACCTTC
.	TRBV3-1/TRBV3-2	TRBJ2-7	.	CASSQVVYEQYF	TGTGCCAGCAGCCAAGTAGTTTACGAGCAGTACTTC
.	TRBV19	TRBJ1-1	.	CASSSGLNTEAFF	TGTGCCAGTAGTTCGGGGCTTAACACTGAAGCTTTCTTT
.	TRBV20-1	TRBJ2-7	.	CSARRSDEQYF	TGCAGTGCTAGAAGAAGCGACGAGCAGTACTTC